The clone carrying this T cell receptor beta chain was observed at least ten times. The CDR3 regions of TCR beta were amplified from RNA transcripts. First-round RT-PCR targeting the TCR CDR3 was performed with the HTBI primer set. TCRdb independently ran MiXCR on the multiplex PCR reads; one entry per CDR3 protein. This table has hundreds of thousands of distinct CDR3 sequences, approximately 40% appearing once. Per germline, CDR1 LNHDA and CDR2 SQIVND (reference sequence). This CDR3 is 16 amino acids long. V shed 7 bases and J 6 bases; nucleotides not matched to a gene: 12. The data originate from a study of T cells in Graves' hyperthyroidism and ophthalmopathy.

Sequenced input: blood. The genes are TRBV19 and TRBJ1-6, with TRBD1 matching 7 bases. The origin of this receptor is a man aged 18 to 29 with Graves' hyperthyroidism. This chain's CDR3 is CASTALTGVGNSPLHF. The CDR3 nucleotides read TGTGCCAGTACCGCCCTTACAGGGGTTGGTAATTCACCCCTCCACTTT.